Below are 22 T cell receptor beta chains sequenced from a single sample in a study of T cells after yellow fever vaccination (dated by TCRdb to the late 2010s). Receptor libraries were prepared by 5' RACE. Sequencing was performed on an Illumina HiSeq 2500. In-frame beta chains were kept once TCRdb had trimmed the public reads at Q25 with fastp and called clones with MiXCR. Each record represents a unique CDR3 protein, reported with the most common genes and DNA among its rows. The sample profile shows about 550,000 distinct CDR3 sequences; roughly a fifth of them were found once. Of the sample, 14% is held by the ten largest clones. This sample's treatment or condition label indicates: live attenuated yellow fever vaccine strain. The specimen comprised PBMCs, sampled 15 days after the yellow fever booster vaccination. These receptors were obtained from a man aged 30 to 39 who received the YFV17D yellow fever vaccine.

The chain carries TRBV27 and TRBJ1-1; D gene ambiguous. Per the germline V gene, CDR1 is MNHEY and CDR2 is SMNVEV (reference sequence). The germline V and J ends were trimmed by 3 bases and 7 bases, with 9 bases remaining between them. The CDR3 covers 12 residues. The CDR3 is CASSFALGEAFF. The CDR3 DNA follows: TGTGCCAGCAGTTTTGCTCTAGGTGAAGCTTTCTTT.

This clonotype has just a few counts. A read error may produce the germline difference seen at one junction end. V is TRBV18 and J is TRBJ2-3; D remains ambiguous. CDR3 size: 15 residues. In germline, CDR1 is KGHSH, CDR2 LQKENI. The CDR3 DNA reads TGTGCCAGCTCCCCACCGGCAGACAAGTGGGATACGCAGTATTTT. Protein: CASSPPADKWDTQYF.

This clonotype was observed a few times. The chain combines TRBV25-1 with TRBJ2-2; D gene unclear. The CDR3 length is 13 residues. The V gene's germline CDR1 is MGHDK and CDR2 SYGVNS. The V and J ends lost 0 bases and 5 bases respectively, with 4 bases between them. The CDR3 DNA follows: TGTGCCAGCAGTGAATACGGGACCGGGGAGCTGTTTTTT. As protein: CASSEYGTGELFF.

The chain uses TRBV20-1 and TRBJ2-2; 10 bases match TRBD1. This CDR3 spans 14 amino acids. The J segment lost 4 bases and the V segment lost 4 bases, leaving 3 bases of the junction unmatched. The germline CDR1 and CDR2 sequences are DFQATT and SNEGSKA (reference sequence). This chain's CDR3 is CSAKGQGGTGELFF. CDR3 coding DNA: TGCAGTGCTAAAGGACAGGGGGGCACCGGGGAGCTGTTTTTT.

This clonotype has more than one count but fewer than ten. J is TRBJ1-1 and V is TRBV6-2 or TRBV6-3; D gene uncertain. From germline, CDR1 is MNHEY and CDR2 SVGEGT. The CDR3 is 11 residues long. V lost 6 bases and J lost 5, with 7 bases in between. The DNA of the CDR3 is TGTGCCAGCAGGATCCTTACTGAAGCTTTCTTT. It translates to CASRILTEAFF.

This clonotype has just a few counts. The V call is TRBV5-1, the J call TRBJ2-1; 8 positions match TRBD1. Germline trimming cut 7 bases from V and 3 bases from J; bases unmatched to any gene: 9. The CDR3 is 15 amino acids. Germline loops: CDR1 SGHRS, CDR2 YFSETQ. The CDR3, as DNA: TGCGCCAGCCGCAGGGGACAGGAATTCTACAATGAGCAGTTCTTC. Amino acids: CASRRGQEFYNEQFF.

Only a few counts were recorded for this clonotype. The CDR3 protein is CASSRGEGDYEQYF. The CDR3 DNA is TGTGCCAGCAGCCGGGGCGAGGGGGACTACGAGCAGTACTTC. The V and J genes are TRBV6-2 or TRBV6-3 and TRBJ2-7, with a weak D call TRBD1 (6 bases). Germline loops: CDR1 MNHEY, CDR2 SVGEGT. V was shortened by 6 bases and J by 3 bases, with 15 bases between the two germline ends. CDR3 length equals 14 residues.

In this sample, this clonotype turned up a few times. The gene calls are TRBV18 and TRBJ2-3; D unclear. CDR1 and CDR2 (germline): KGHSH, LQKENI. Deletions cut 6 bases from V and 6 bases from J, with 10 bases between. This CDR3 comprises 12 residues. CDR3: CASSQARDTQYF. CDR3 nucleotide sequence: TGTGCCAGCTCCCAAGCTCGGGATACGCAGTATTTT.

The chain is built from TRBV5-5 and TRBJ2-1, with no clear D. There are 14 residues in the CDR3. Germline CDR1 reads SGHKS; CDR2 reads YYEKEE (reference sequence). V was clipped by 4 bases and J by 6 bases, with 14 bases between them. The CDR3 sequence is CASSLRHFFNEQFF. The CDR3 coding sequence is TGTGCCAGCAGCCTCCGGCACTTCTTCAATGAGCAGTTCTTC. The full variable domain, in which reference TRBV5-5 and TRBJ2-1 provide the parts outside the CDR3, is DAGVTQSPTHLIKTRGQQVTLRCSPISGHKSVSWYQQVLGQGPQFIFQYYEKEERGRGNFPDRFSARQFPNYSSELNVNALLLGDSALYLCASSLRHFFNEQFFGPGTRLTVL.

This clonotype turned up a few times. The chain combines TRBV30 with TRBJ2-3; D gene ambiguous. The V end lost 5 bases, the J end lost 5 bases, and 8 bases lay between the germline ends. Germline V gene lookup returns CDR1 GTSNPN and CDR2 SVGIG (reference sequence). The CDR3 is 11 residues long. Here the CDR3 reads CAWDGLDTQYF. Written as DNA, the CDR3 is TGTGCCTGGGATGGGCTAGATACGCAGTATTTT. Based on the CDR3 plus reference TRBV30 and TRBJ2-3, the full variable domain is SQTIHQWPATLVQPVGSPLSLECTVEGTSNPNLYWYRQAAGRGLQLLFYSVGIGQISSEVPQNLSASRPQDRQFILSSKKLLLSDSGFYLCAWDGLDTQYFGPGTRLTVL.

This chain links TRBV20-1 with TRBJ1-1, with no clear D. The germline gives CDR1 DFQATT, CDR2 SNEGSKA (reference sequence). CDR3 length: 12 amino acids. The V end lost 6 bases, the J end lost 0 bases, and 8 bases lay between the germline ends. CDR3 sequence reads: CSANSMNTEAFF. The CDR3, as DNA: TGCAGTGCGAACAGCATGAACACTGAAGCTTTCTTT.

The chain couples TRBV20-1 to TRBJ2-7; D gene uncertain. The V end lost 4 bases, the J end lost 9 bases, and 22 bases lay between the germline ends. The CDR3 sequence is 14 residues long. Germline-derived CDR1 and CDR2 are DFQATT and SNEGSKA (reference sequence). The CDR3 sequence is CSATKTARAPRQYF. The CDR3 coding sequence is TGCAGTGCTACCAAGACGGCCCGGGCGCCAAGGCAGTACTTC.

The V call is TRBV29-1, the J call TRBJ2-3, with D perhaps matching TRBD2 (6 bases). Between the trimmed V and J ends, which lost 7 bases and 0 bases, there was a span of 17 bases. CDR1 is SQVTM and CDR2 is ANQGSEA in the germline V gene. The CDR3 contains 15 residues. The CDR3 sequence is CSGSASAESTDTQYF. The CDR3, as DNA: TGCAGCGGGTCGGCTAGCGCCGAAAGCACAGATACGCAGTATTTT.

The chain links TRBV5-4 to TRBJ1-1; D is possibly TRBD1 (6 bases). Germline CDR1 SGHNT, CDR2 YYREEE (reference sequence). This CDR3 region has 12 residues. Between the trimmed V and J ends, which lost 5 bases and 10 bases, there was a span of 15 bases. The CDR3 protein is CASRSEGGRAFF. CDR3 DNA sequence: TGTGCCAGCAGATCGGAGGGGGGCAGAGCTTTCTTT.

The chain has TRBV3-1 and TRBJ1-3; a weak D match, TRBD1 (5 bases). CDR1 and CDR2 (germline): LGHDT, YNNKEL (reference sequence). The CDR3 covers 16 residues. V gave up 5 bases and J gave up 3 bases, with 17 bases separating them. CDR3 protein: CASSSPGTTFGNTIYF. The CDR3 region has the DNA TGTGCCAGCAGCTCGCCCGGGACGACTTTTGGAAACACCATATATTTT.

This clonotype occurred a few times. The chain carries TRBV9 and TRBJ2-3; 11 bases fit TRBD2. CDR3 length: 15 residues. Looked up from germline, CDR1 is SGDLS and CDR2 is YYNGEE. The V and J ends lost 3 bases and 4 bases, in that order; junction bases with no gene match: 4. The CDR3, as DNA: TGTGCCAGCAGCGCCCTAGCGGGAGGCCCAGATACGCAGTATTTT. It translates to CASSALAGGPDTQYF.

Only a few counts were recorded for this clonotype. This chain links TRBV29-1 with TRBJ2-3; no reliable D call. The CDR3 loop spans 12 amino acids. Germline V gives CDR1 SQVTM, CDR2 ANQGSEA. Trimming took 5 bases from V and 2 from J, leaving 8 bases between them. CDR3 sequence: CSVYYHTDTQYF. The CDR3 coding sequence is TGCAGCGTTTACTACCACACAGATACGCAGTATTTT.

This clonotype showed up just a few times. The chain has TRBV20-1 and TRBJ2-7; tentative D call: TRBD1 (5 bases). The CDR3 has 12 residues. V was clipped by 4 bases and J by 4 bases, with 11 bases between them. The germline V gene encodes CDR1 DFQATT and CDR2 SNEGSKA (reference sequence). CDR3 loop: CSAKKDSYEQYF. Here the CDR3 DNA reads TGCAGTGCTAAGAAAGACAGTTACGAGCAGTACTTC.

This chain links TRBV28 with TRBJ2-3; 10 bases agree with TRBD1. The CDR3 runs 13 residues. Trimming cost V 10 bases and J 4 bases; bases outside gene matches: 5. Looked up from germline, CDR1 is MDHEN and CDR2 is SYDVKM. The CDR3 region is CATRQGASDTQYF. CDR3 bases: TGTGCCACCCGACAGGGGGCTTCAGATACGCAGTATTTT.

The rearrangement joins TRBV19 to TRBJ1-2; no reliable D call. From germline, CDR1 is LNHDA and CDR2 SQIVND (reference sequence). This CDR3 comprises 14 residues. The ends were cut back, 7 bases at V and 5 bases at J, with 17 bases in the middle. The CDR3 sequence is CASIQKGPDYGYTF. Here the CDR3 DNA reads TGTGCCAGTATCCAAAAGGGCCCGGATTATGGCTACACCTTC.

The genes are TRBV5-4 and TRBJ2-2; unclear D gene. This CDR3 region has 16 residues. The germline V and J ends were trimmed by 1 base and 6 bases, with 16 bases remaining between them. Germline V gene sequence: CDR1 SGHNT, CDR2 YYREEE (reference sequence). CDR3 sequence (DNA): TGTGCCAGCAGCTTGTATCTAGGAACCCTACCCGGGGAGCTGTTTTTT. Its translation is CASSLYLGTLPGELFF. The whole variable domain, filled in from reference TRBV5-4 and TRBJ2-2, reads ETGVTQSPTHLIKTRGQQVTLRCSSQSGHNTVSWYQQALGQGPQFIFQYYREEENGRGNFPPRFSGLQFPNYSSELNVNALELDDSALYLCASSLYLGTLPGELFFGEGSRLTVL.

J is TRBJ2-7 and V is TRBV5-1; a weak D match, TRBD1 (6 bases). The germline CDR1 and CDR2 sequences are SGHRS and YFSETQ. Trimming removed 5 bases at V and 0 bases at J, with 18 bases between. This CDR3 spans 16 amino acids. DNA for the CDR3: TGCGCCAGCAGAAAAGCCGGGACAACCAGCTCCTACGAGCAGTACTTC. Translated, it gives CASRKAGTTSSYEQYF.